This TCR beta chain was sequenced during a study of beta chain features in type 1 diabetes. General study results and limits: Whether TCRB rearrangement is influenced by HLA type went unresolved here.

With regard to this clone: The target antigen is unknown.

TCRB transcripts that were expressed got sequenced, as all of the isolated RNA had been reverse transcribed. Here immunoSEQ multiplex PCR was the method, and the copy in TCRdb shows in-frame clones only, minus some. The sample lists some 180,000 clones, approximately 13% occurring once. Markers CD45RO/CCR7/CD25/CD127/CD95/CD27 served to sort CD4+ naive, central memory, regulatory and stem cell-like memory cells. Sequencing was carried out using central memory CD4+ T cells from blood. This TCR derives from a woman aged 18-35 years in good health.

The CDR3 here is CASSFLTRGNQPQHF. CDR3 in DNA: TGTGCCAGCAGTTTTCTGACCAGGGGCAATCAGCCCCAGCATTTT. The rearrangement joins TRBV28 to TRBJ1-5; the D gene is possibly TRBD1 (5 bases). The CDR3 spans 15 residues. Germline values: CDR1 MDHEN, CDR2 SYDVKM. V lost 3 bases to trimming and J lost 2 bases, with 11 bases between them.